A single sample gave rise to the 5 T cell receptor beta chains below, sequenced in a study of Graves' ophthalmopathy and Graves' hyperthyroidism. As the template, RNA transcripts were used to amplify TCR beta CDR3 regions. First-round RT-PCR with HTBI primers preceded a second-round multiplex PCR. A single record per CDR3 protein comes from TCRdb applying MiXCR to the multiplex PCR reads. This sample carries about 740,000 distinct CDR3 sequences, 35% to 50% of them seen once, and the ten largest clones take 44%. The sample consisted of peripheral blood. The receptors stem from an adult man with Graves' ophthalmopathy.

The rearrangement links TRBV9 to TRBJ2-7, with D tentatively TRBD2 (6 bases). This CDR3 comprises 16 residues. Germline lookup yields CDR1 SGDLS and CDR2 YYNGEE. Deletions cut 3 bases from V and 8 bases from J, with 24 bases between. The CDR3 here is CASSGSEGLFSGKQYF. The CDR3 DNA follows: TGTGCCAGCAGCGGTTCTGAAGGACTATTCTCCGGGAAGCAGTACTTC.

Comments on this clonotype: At one of its ends the junction is not consistent with the germline gene, which may arise from a read error. The genes are TRBV2 and TRBJ2-7; D ambiguous. Germline-derived CDR1 and CDR2 are SNHLY and FYNNEI. The CDR3 runs 14 residues. CDR3 sequence (DNA): TGTGCCAGCAGTGATACCGACAACGCCTACGAGCAGTACTTT. Its protein product is CASSDTDNAYEQYF.

This clonotype has a handful of counts. The V call is TRBV9, the J call TRBJ1-2, with 8 bases matching TRBD1. The length of the CDR3 is 12 residues. With V trimmed by 4 bases and J by 10 bases, 6 bases remained unmatched. CDR1 is SGDLS and CDR2 is YYNGEE in the germline V gene. The CDR3 nucleotides read TGTGCCAGCAGCCAAGGACAGGGATACTACACCTTC. Its protein is CASSQGQGYYTF.

This clonotype came up a few times. The V gene is TRBV20-1, the J gene TRBJ1-5; no reliable D call. V was pared by 3 bases and J by 2 bases, with 14 bases between. Germline loops: CDR1 DFQATT, CDR2 SNEGSKA (reference sequence). The CDR3 covers 15 residues. The CDR3 protein is CSASRSARGNQPQHF. In DNA, the CDR3 is TGCAGTGCTAGCCGGAGTGCCCGTGGCAATCAGCCCCAGCATTTT.

This chain uses TRBV20-1 with TRBJ2-1; 12 nucleotides align to TRBD1. Trimming removed 7 bases from V and 7 bases from J; junction bases left unmatched: 5. Germline CDR1 and CDR2: DFQATT and SNEGSKA (reference sequence). CDR3 length: 13 residues. CDR3 in DNA: TGCAGTGTAAGGGACAGGGGGCCTAATGAGCAGTTCTTC. Amino acid sequence: CSVRDRGPNEQFF.